The 32 T cell receptor beta chains below come from one sample, sequenced in a study of beta chain features in type 1 diabetes. The study's findings and limits: A moderate, significant TCRB CDR3 shortening appeared in type 1 diabetes across four CD4+ subsets.

Expressed TCRB transcripts were sequenced because the isolated RNA had all been reverse transcribed beforehand. The assay was immunoSEQ multiplex PCR, and TCRdb's table has in-frame clones only and misses some. The sample shows more than 300,000 clones, roughly 8.8% of them seen only once. No antigen has been assigned to these receptors. Sequenced material: central memory CD4+ T cells from blood. These receptor sequences come from a man aged 25 to 45 with type 1 diabetes.

This clone was recorded a few times. Within the sample, other DNA sequences also encode this same CDR3. This chain uses TRBV2 with TRBJ1-5, with 7 bases that match TRBD1. The CDR3 loop spans 14 amino acids. Per the germline V gene, CDR1 is SNHLY and CDR2 is FYNNEI. J gave up 2 bases and V 3 bases, and 1 base lay outside the gene matches. The CDR3 DNA follows: TGTGCCAGCAGTGAGCAGGGGGGCAATCAGCCCCAGCATTTT. It is translated as CASSEQGGNQPQHF.

This clone was observed a few times. The gene calls are TRBV7-2 and TRBJ1-6, with a possible D match to TRBD1 (5 bases). There are 13 residues in the CDR3. V was cut by 3 bases and J by 7 bases, with 7 bases left in between. Germline lookup yields CDR1 SGHTA and CDR2 FQGNSA. For the CDR3, the DNA is TGTGCCAGCAGCTTCGACAGAAATTCACCCCTCCACTTT. Protein: CASSFDRNSPLHF.

There are a few counts of this clone. The gene calls are TRBV7-2 and TRBJ2-2; D remains ambiguous. The CDR3 runs to 14 residues. From germline, CDR1 is SGHTA and CDR2 FQGNSA. V gave up 5 bases and J gave up 5 bases, with 12 bases separating them. Here the CDR3 DNA reads TGTGCCAGCAGCCTGTGGACCGAGACCGGGGAGCTGTTTTTT. It encodes CASSLWTETGELFF.

This clone showed up just a few times. The same CDR3 is also encoded by other DNA sequences in this sample. This sequence joins TRBV28 and TRBJ1-2; D is possibly TRBD1 (6 bases). Per germline, CDR1 MDHEN and CDR2 SYDVKM. V was pared by 8 bases and J by 6 bases, with 7 bases between. The CDR3 extends over 10 amino acids. The CDR3, as DNA: TGTGCCAGCGGGGGGCATGGCTACACCTTC. This encodes CASGGHGYTF.

This clone came up a few times. The CDR3 DNA reads as TGTGCCAGCCGTAGCGGGGGGGTCTACACCGGGGAGCTGTTTTTT. Translation gives CASRSGGVYTGELFF. The V and J genes are TRBV19 and TRBJ2-2; 11 bases fit TRBD2. There are 15 residues in the CDR3. Looked up from germline, CDR1 is LNHDA and CDR2 is SQIVND (reference sequence). V shed 9 bases and J 3 bases; nucleotides not matched to a gene: 6.

The J gene is TRBJ1-2, the V gene TRBV4-1, with D possibly matching TRBD1 (6 bases). The germline gives CDR1 MGHRA, CDR2 YSYEKL. This CDR3 is built from 14 residues. V lost 0 bases to trimming and J lost 9 bases, with 14 bases between them. CDR3 protein: CASSQDRGDRSYTF. The CDR3 DNA reads TGCGCCAGCAGCCAAGACAGGGGAGATAGGAGCTACACCTTC.

The sample holds a few counts of this clone. This specimen includes other DNA sequences encoding the same CDR3. This chain links TRBV7-2 with TRBJ1-5; no definite D call. The CDR3 totals 13 residues. Per the germline V gene, CDR1 is SGHTA and CDR2 is FQGNSA. Trimming cost V 1 base and J 5 bases, with 6 bases left between them. In DNA, the CDR3 is TGTGCCAGCAGCTTAGTAGGAGATCAGCCCCAGCATTTT. The encoded protein is CASSLVGDQPQHF. Together with reference TRBV7-2 and TRBJ1-5, the CDR3 gives the full variable domain: GAGVSQSPSNKVTEKGKDVELRCDPISGHTALYWYRQSLGQGLEFLIYFQGNSAPDKSGLPSDRFSAERTGGSVSTLTIQRTQQEDSAVYLCASSLVGDQPQHFGDGTRLSIL.

This clone has ten or more counts. The chain couples TRBV18 to TRBJ2-6; D possibly matches TRBD1 or TRBD2 (5 bases each). The CDR3 covers 16 residues. In germline, CDR1 is KGHSH, CDR2 LQKENI. The V and J ends lost 2 bases and 2 bases respectively, with 10 bases between them. The CDR3 spells CASSPGAGTGANVLTF. The CDR3, as DNA: TGTGCCAGCTCACCAGGGGCGGGCACTGGGGCCAACGTCCTGACTTTC.

This clone was detected only a few times. CDR3 amino acids: CASSSRTVGNSPLHF. The CDR3 region has the DNA TGTGCCAGCAGTTCACGGACAGTCGGAAATTCACCCCTCCACTTT. The V call is TRBV6-6, the J call TRBJ1-6, with D tentatively TRBD1 (6 bases). Germline-derived CDR1 and CDR2 are MNHNY and SVGAGI (reference sequence). The CDR3 is 15 residues long. V lost 4 bases, J lost 7 bases, and 14 bases lay in between.

This clone has only a few counts. The V call is TRBV5-1, the J call TRBJ1-4; 7 bases line up with TRBD1. The V gene end was trimmed by 0 bases and the J gene end by 4 bases; junction bases not matched to a gene: 3. This CDR3 comprises 15 residues. From germline, CDR1 is SGHRS and CDR2 YFSETQ. Here the CDR3 reads CASSLGTGVNEKLFF. CDR3 in DNA: TGCGCCAGCAGCTTGGGGACAGGAGTTAATGAAAAACTGTTTTTT.

The J gene is TRBJ2-7, the V gene TRBV30; either TRBD1 or TRBD2 may supply D (6 bases each). The length of the CDR3 is 15 residues. V dropped 3 bases and J dropped 2 bases, with 17 bases sitting between them. CDR1 is GTSNPN, CDR2 SVGIG, per germline (reference sequence). The CDR3 region is CAWSPLGGNTYEQYF. The CDR3 region has the DNA TGTGCCTGGAGCCCCTTGGGGGGCAACACCTACGAGCAGTACTTC.

This clone has just a few counts. The chain combines TRBV14 with TRBJ1-1; no reliable D call. The CDR3 loop spans 13 amino acids. The germline V and J ends were trimmed by 1 base and 8 bases, with 11 bases remaining between them. Germline CDR1 and CDR2: SGHDN and FVKESK. The CDR3 DNA reads TGTGCCAGCAGCCAAGGGGGAGGTGTCGAAGCTTTCTTT. This encodes CASSQGGGVEAFF.

In this sample, this clone turned up a few times. V usage is TRBV6-5 and J usage is TRBJ1-4; D is possibly TRBD1 (5 bases). Germline-derived CDR1 and CDR2 are MNHEY and SVGAGI. The ends were cut back, 6 bases at V and 0 bases at J, with 11 bases in the middle. The CDR3 length is 15 residues. CDR3 nucleotides: TGTGCCAGCAGAAGACAGCTTGCAACTAATGAAAAACTGTTTTTT. This codes for CASRRQLATNEKLFF.

This clone was seen a handful of times. J is TRBJ2-2 and V is TRBV7-2; 8 nucleotides agree with TRBD1. CDR3 length: 17 amino acids. J lost 3 bases, V lost 3 bases, and 9 bases had no gene match. Germline V gives CDR1 SGHTA, CDR2 FQGNSA. CDR3 sequence reads: CASSFGQGRGHTGELFF. DNA of the CDR3: TGTGCCAGCAGCTTTGGACAGGGCCGTGGTCACACCGGGGAGCTGTTTTTT. Drawing the rest from reference TRBV7-2 and TRBJ2-2, the complete variable domain is GAGVSQSPSNKVTEKGKDVELRCDPISGHTALYWYRQSLGQGLEFLIYFQGNSAPDKSGLPSDRFSAERTGGSVSTLTIQRTQQEDSAVYLCASSFGQGRGHTGELFFGEGSRLTVL.

V gene TRBV9 combines with J gene TRBJ2-5, with 7 positions matching TRBD1. The CDR3 extends over 14 amino acids. With V trimmed by 1 base and J by 3 bases, 3 bases remained unmatched. Per germline, CDR1 SGDLS and CDR2 YYNGEE. This CDR3 reads CASSVRDREETQYF. In nucleotides, the CDR3 is TGTGCCAGCAGCGTACGGGACAGAGAAGAGACCCAGTACTTC.

The V gene is TRBV6-5, the J gene TRBJ1-1; 7 bases map to TRBD1. V lost 0 bases to trimming and J lost 6 bases; unmatched junction nucleotides: 7. The CDR3 totals 15 residues. CDR1 MNHEY and CDR2 SVGAGI come from the germline V gene. CDR3 sequence: CASSYSRQGYSEAFF. The CDR3 region has the DNA TGTGCCAGCAGTTACTCGCGACAGGGATATTCTGAAGCTTTCTTT.

The V and J genes are TRBV4-3 and TRBJ1-2; TRBD1 matches 11 bases. Germline assignment: CDR1 LGHNA and CDR2 YSLEER. CDR3 length equals 16 residues. V was clipped by 3 bases and J by 4 bases; unmatched bases: 7. This chain's CDR3 is CASSHLTGTGGYGYTF. CDR3 DNA: TGCGCCAGCAGCCATCTTACCGGGACAGGGGGCTATGGCTACACCTTC.

The table lists this clone with a few counts. This rearrangement joins TRBV7-9 to TRBJ1-1, with D tentatively TRBD1 (5 bases). Germline CDR1 and CDR2: SEHNR and FQNEAQ (reference sequence). Trimming took off 5 bases at V and 0 bases at J, with 19 bases between the two ends. The CDR3 has 17 residues. CDR3 in amino acids: CASSPPFGAVMNTEAFF. The CDR3 bases are TGTGCCAGCAGCCCACCCTTCGGGGCCGTTATGAACACTGAAGCTTTCTTT.

A few counts support this clone. The J gene is TRBJ2-3, the V gene TRBV19; D not resolved. Germline-derived CDR1 and CDR2 are LNHDA and SQIVND (reference sequence). The V end lost 7 bases, the J end lost 6 bases, and 8 bases lay between the germline ends. The CDR3 length is 11 residues. The CDR3 loop reads CASTWSDTQYF. The CDR3 region has the DNA TGTGCCAGTACCTGGTCTGATACGCAGTATTTT. The entire variable domain, with the rest obtained from reference TRBV19 and TRBJ2-3, is as follows: DGGITQSPKYLFRKEGQNVTLSCEQNLNHDAMYWYRQDPGQGLRLIYYSQIVNDFQKGDIAEGYSVSREKKESFPLTVTSAQKNPTAFYLCASTWSDTQYFGPGTRLTVL.

This clone was counted a few times. The V gene is TRBV29-1, the J gene TRBJ1-2; D is unclear. V lost 3 bases to trimming and J lost 7 bases, with 15 bases between them. The length of the CDR3 is 13 residues. The germline CDR1 and CDR2 sequences are SQVTM and ANQGSEA. The CDR3 DNA reads as TGCAGCGTTGATGGGTCAGGTCGGCGTGGCTACACCTTC. Translated, it gives CSVDGSGRRGYTF.

The chain couples TRBV28 to TRBJ1-2; no definite D call. This CDR3 is 15 amino acids long. The germline V gene encodes CDR1 MDHEN and CDR2 SYDVKM. V was pared by 7 bases and J by 1 base, with 16 bases between. In DNA form, the CDR3 reads TGTGCCAGCAACGCCCAAAAGACCGGTAACTATGGCTACACCTTC. Protein sequence: CASNAQKTGNYGYTF.

The V gene is TRBV28, the J gene TRBJ2-1; D remains ambiguous. This CDR3 region has 12 residues. Trimming pared 2 bases from V and 9 bases from J, leaving 8 bases between. Germline V gene sequence: CDR1 MDHEN, CDR2 SYDVKM. CDR3 loop: CASSLTLSEQFF. The CDR3, as DNA: TGTGCCAGCAGTTTAACACTATCTGAGCAGTTCTTC.

The rearrangement joins TRBV6-6 to TRBJ2-3; 7 bases align to TRBD2. J was trimmed by 4 bases and V by 3 bases; bases with no gene match: 7. CDR3 size: 15 residues. From germline, CDR1 is MNHNY and CDR2 SVGAGI (reference sequence). CDR3 amino acids: CASSYGRGGADTQYF. DNA for the CDR3: TGTGCCAGCAGTTATGGGAGGGGTGGGGCAGATACGCAGTATTTT.

V gene TRBV27 combines with J gene TRBJ2-1; 7 nucleotides agree with TRBD1. Germline CDR1 MNHEY, CDR2 SMNVEV (reference sequence). Unmatched junction bases numbered 9, after V lost 4 bases and J lost 6 bases. The CDR3 has 15 residues. In DNA, the CDR3 is TGTGCCAGCAGTTCCCGAAACAGGGGCGGCAATGAGCAGTTCTTC. Encoded protein: CASSSRNRGGNEQFF.

This clone was counted a few times. The genes are TRBV6-6 and TRBJ2-7, with unresolved D. Germline V gene sequence: CDR1 MNHNY, CDR2 SVGAGI (reference sequence). CDR3 size: 15 residues. V was cut by 8 bases and J by 3 bases, with 20 bases left in between. The CDR3 here is CASWKEDLLNYEQYF. In DNA form, the CDR3 reads TGTGCCAGCTGGAAGGAAGACCTATTGAACTACGAGCAGTACTTC.

The rearrangement joins TRBV6-4 to TRBJ1-1, with 7 bases lining up with TRBD1. This CDR3 is built from 15 residues. CDR1 is MRHNA and CDR2 is SNTAGT in the germline V gene. After removal of 6 bases from V and 4 bases from J, the junction contained 11 bases not matched to a gene. CDR3 coding DNA: TGTGCCAGCAGGATACAGGGGCTAGAGGGCACTGAAGCTTTCTTT. Translation: CASRIQGLEGTEAFF.

This chain links TRBV4-3 with TRBJ2-3, with D possibly TRBD1 on 5 matching bases. The ends were cut back, 0 bases at V and 0 bases at J, with 13 bases in the middle. The CDR3 is made up of 17 amino acids. The germline V gene encodes CDR1 LGHNA and CDR2 YSLEER. The CDR3: CASSQDGRRGSTDTQYF. The CDR3 region has the DNA TGCGCCAGCAGCCAAGATGGTCGAAGGGGTAGCACAGATACGCAGTATTTT.

This chain links TRBV27 with TRBJ2-7; no definite D call. V gave up 5 bases and J gave up 0 bases, with 14 bases separating them. Germline V gene lookup returns CDR1 MNHEY and CDR2 SMNVEV (reference sequence). The CDR3 contains 15 residues. DNA of the CDR3: TGTGCCAGCAGTCCTGCGGCTGCAAACTCCTACGAGCAGTACTTC. It yields the protein CASSPAAANSYEQYF.

In this sample, this clone turned up once. CDR3 nucleotides: TGTGCCAGCAGCGTAGAGTGGAATTCACCCCTCCACTTT. It is translated as CASSVEWNSPLHF. The rearrangement links TRBV9 to TRBJ1-6, with D uncertain. The germline CDR1 and CDR2 sequences are SGDLS and YYNGEE. The CDR3 loop spans 13 amino acids. The V gene lost 0 bases and the J gene lost 7 bases, with 5 bases spanning the gap.

J is TRBJ2-3 and V is TRBV28; a possible D gene is TRBD1 (5 bases). The CDR3 has 17 residues. V lost 5 bases and J 2 bases, leaving 20 bases between the germline ends. The V gene's germline CDR1 is MDHEN and CDR2 SYDVKM. CDR3 protein: CASSTFIWGEATDTQYF. The CDR3 DNA is TGTGCCAGCAGTACCTTCATATGGGGCGAGGCCACAGATACGCAGTATTTT.

The chain links TRBV6-1 to TRBJ2-7, with TRBD1 matching 9 bases. In germline, CDR1 is MNHNS, CDR2 SASEGT. With 6 bases clipped from V and 3 bases from J, the junction kept 6 bases outside the gene matches. The CDR3 runs 14 residues. The CDR3 DNA follows: TGTGCCAGCAGGACGGGACAGGGAGGCTACGAGCAGTACTTC. It encodes CASRTGQGGYEQYF.

There are a few counts of this clone. The chain's CDR3 is CAWRDLDRGQSNSPLHF. As DNA, the CDR3 is TGTGCCTGGAGGGACTTGGACAGGGGACAATCGAATTCACCCCTCCACTTT. The V call is TRBV30, the J call TRBJ1-6, with 9 nucleotides matching TRBD1. The CDR3 is 17 amino acids. V dropped 3 bases and J dropped 7; count of bases not matched to a gene: 13. Germline-derived CDR1 and CDR2 are GTSNPN and SVGIG (reference sequence).